This T cell receptor (beta chain) appears in the sequencing data of a study of blood T cell repertoires in COVID-19. Study-wide context: Sources were T cells, B-cell-depleted T cells, or PBMCs; the material itself was cDNA or gDNA.

Authors' processing steps: Amplified reference gene primers provided the basis for estimating nucleated cell counts. Clones were read by immunoSEQ multiplex PCR, and TCRdb kept only the in-frame ones, dropping some. That table gives V, J and clone size, and the DNA gave D and trimming. The sample contains about 190,000 clones, about 93% of which appear only once. This clone was found a few times. The V end was cut by 3 bases, the J end by 6 bases, with 13 bases between. CDR1 LGHDT and CDR2 YNNKEL come from the germline V gene (reference sequence). This CDR3 spans 14 amino acids. The material sequenced was peripheral blood. The receptor was isolated from a middle-aged man with acute or convalescent COVID-19. The rearrangement uses TRBV3-1 (or the pseudogene TRBV3-2) and TRBJ2-3; the D gene is possibly TRBD2 (5 bases). CDR3: CASSHGGTGDTQYF. The CDR3 DNA is TGTGCCAGCAGCCACGGAGGCACTGGGGATACGCAGTATTTT.